The clone carrying this T cell receptor beta chain was counted between two and nine times. These data are taken from a study of blood T cell repertoires in COVID-19. Sequencing used immunoSEQ multiplex PCR; TCRdb keeps in-frame clones, though not all of them. The profile shows about 150,000 clones, approximately 83% of them singletons. The TCR originated in a woman aged 60-75 years with COVID-19, enrolled during active disease. What was sequenced was peripheral blood.

In nucleotides, the CDR3 is TGCGCCAGCAGCCGACAGGGGGGTGATCAGCCCCAGCATTTT. Residues: CASSRQGGDQPQHF. The rearrangement links TRBV5-1 to TRBJ1-5; TRBD1 matches at 9 bases. The ends lost 4 bases at V and 5 bases at J; junction bases unmatched: 4. The CDR3 covers 14 residues. Germline values: CDR1 SGHRS, CDR2 YFSETQ.